This passage covers 26 T cell receptor beta chains from one sample sequenced in a study of cytomegalovirus exposure and HLA in healthy donors. PCR primers comprised 60 Vbeta and 13 Jbeta primers. Using immunoSEQ multiplex PCR, the repertoire was profiled, and TCRdb retains in-frame clones only, with some absent. This sample yields 60,000 or so clones, of which around 68% are seen a single time; about 23% belongs to the top ten. The sample taken for sequencing was PBMCs. Receptors were obtained from a man aged 50-60 years in good health and CMV-seropositive.

The chain employs TRBV28 and TRBJ1-1; 8 bases agree with TRBD1. J was trimmed by 10 bases and V by 5 bases; bases with no gene match: 18. Germline V CDR1 and CDR2: MDHEN, SYDVKM. CDR3 length: 16 residues. This CDR3 reads CASSVRDRRRGGGAFF. CDR3 nucleotide sequence: TGTGCCAGCAGTGTTAGGGACAGGCGGCGTGGTGGGGGAGCTTTCTTT.

The rearrangement joins TRBV27 to TRBJ2-7; D unclear. V was trimmed by 5 bases and J by 0 bases, leaving 5 bases between them. This CDR3 comprises 12 residues. Germline loops: CDR1 MNHEY, CDR2 SMNVEV (reference sequence). For the CDR3, the DNA is TGTGCCAGCAGTCTCCCCTCCTACGAGCAGTACTTC. Its protein is CASSLPSYEQYF.

The V call is TRBV6-5, the J call TRBJ2-3; a weak D match, TRBD2 (6 bases). The ends were cut back, 3 bases at V and 1 base at J, with 14 bases in the middle. CDR3 length: 16 amino acids. CDR1 is MNHEY and CDR2 is SVGAGI in the germline V gene. CDR3 region: CASSYIGPSGTDTQYF. CDR3 bases: TGTGCCAGCAGTTATATAGGGCCTAGCGGCACAGATACGCAGTATTTT.

CDR3 loop: CAARQTQNYGYTF. Written as DNA, the CDR3 is TGTGCCGCCCGACAGACACAAAACTATGGCTACACCTTC. The gene calls are TRBV6-6 and TRBJ1-2; possibly TRBD1 for D (5 bases). Germline V CDR1 and CDR2: MNHNY, SVGAGI (reference sequence). V dropped 11 bases and J dropped 2 bases, with 15 bases sitting between them. The CDR3 runs 13 residues.

The chain is built from TRBV28 and TRBJ1-1; TRBD1 is a possible D gene (6 bases). V was trimmed by 7 bases and J by 5 bases, leaving 14 bases between them. The CDR3 has 13 residues. Germline values: CDR1 MDHEN, CDR2 SYDVKM. The CDR3 sequence is CASNRFRGTEAFF. The CDR3 DNA is TGTGCCAGCAACAGGTTTAGGGGGACTGAAGCTTTCTTT.

The chain is built from TRBV6-1 and TRBJ2-7, with a tentative D call TRBD1 (7 bases). Per the germline V gene, CDR1 is MNHNS and CDR2 is SASEGT. This CDR3 is built from 14 residues. Trimming left V 4 bases short and J 5 bases short, with 15 bases between. CDR3 region: CASSGRGRRDEQYF. The CDR3, as DNA: TGTGCCAGCAGTGGGAGGGGGCGTCGGGACGAGCAGTACTTC.

The rearrangement uses TRBV6-4 and TRBJ2-4; D remains unclear. Germline values: CDR1 MRHNA, CDR2 SNTAGT. Trimming stripped 2 bases from V and 2 bases from J, with 19 bases between. This CDR3 is 18 amino acids long. The CDR3: CASSDPPRPLSTKNIQYF. The DNA of the CDR3 is TGTGCCAGCAGTGACCCCCCCCGCCCCCTGAGTACCAAAAACATTCAGTACTTC.

Only a few counts were recorded for this clone. The chain has TRBV19 and TRBJ2-2; 7 bases fit TRBD1. With 3 bases clipped from V and 8 bases from J, the junction kept 9 bases outside the gene matches. The CDR3 covers 15 residues. CDR1 LNHDA and CDR2 SQIVND come from the germline V gene (reference sequence). As DNA, the CDR3 is TGTGCCAGTAGTATCGGGACAGTTCTCGCAGGGGAGCTGTTTTTT. It translates to CASSIGTVLAGELFF.

This clone was detected a few times. This chain joins TRBV18 and TRBJ2-5; D may be TRBD2 (5 bases). This CDR3 spans 16 amino acids. CDR1 is KGHSH, CDR2 LQKENI, per germline. V lost 3 bases and J lost 5, with 19 bases in between. In DNA, the CDR3 is TGTGCCAGCTCACCGTGGAGGTGGGAGAGCGGCGAGACCCAGTACTTC. Translated: CASSPWRWESGETQYF.

Comments on this clone: Other DNA sequences within the sample encode an identical CDR3. CDR3 bases: TGTGCCAGCAGCTCCTCCGACAGAAGTTACACAGATACGCAGTATTTT. Residues: CASSSSDRSYTDTQYF. V usage is TRBV5-6 and J usage is TRBJ2-3; weak D call: TRBD1 (5 bases). This CDR3 is 16 amino acids long. The germline CDR1 and CDR2 sequences are SGHDT and YYEEEE. Trimming took 3 bases from V and 2 from J, leaving 16 bases between them.

This chain joins TRBV7-6 and TRBJ2-5; 9 nucleotides line up with TRBD2. Germline-derived CDR1 and CDR2 are SGHVS and FNYEAQ. The CDR3 has 16 amino acids. Trimming cost V 7 bases and J 1 base; bases outside gene matches: 10. The CDR3 spells CASKGWKRGVQETQYF. In DNA form, the CDR3 reads TGTGCCAGCAAGGGGTGGAAGCGGGGGGTCCAAGAGACCCAGTACTTC.

As for this clone: A junction end diverges from the germline sequence, so it may reflect a read error. The rearrangement links TRBV7-9 to TRBJ1-3, with D uncertain. The germline CDR1 and CDR2 sequences are SEHNR and FQNEAQ (reference sequence). There are 12 residues in the CDR3. The CDR3 DNA is TGTTCCAGCAGCTTCGTTGGAAACACCATATATTTT. Protein product: CSSSFVGNTIYF.

This sequence joins TRBV27 and TRBJ1-5; 7 nucleotides agree with TRBD1. The CDR3 has 15 amino acids. Looked up from germline, CDR1 is MNHEY and CDR2 is SMNVEV (reference sequence). With 11 bases clipped from V and 0 bases from J, the junction kept 10 bases outside the gene matches. The CDR3 sequence: CASSGTDHSNQPQHF. In DNA form, the CDR3 reads TGTGCCTCGTCCGGGACAGACCATAGCAATCAGCCCCAGCATTTT.

The chain has TRBV6-6 and TRBJ2-2; TRBD1 matches at 8 bases. The CDR3 has 15 residues. J gave up 6 bases and V 1 base, and 4 bases lay outside the gene matches. CDR1 is MNHNY and CDR2 is SVGAGI in the germline V gene (reference sequence). The CDR3 reads CASSYFPQGAGELFF. The CDR3 nucleotides are TGTGCCAGCAGTTACTTCCCACAGGGGGCCGGGGAGCTGTTTTTT.

The rearrangement uses TRBV10-1 and TRBJ1-1; D not certain. The CDR3 is 12 residues long. Looked up from germline, CDR1 is WNHNN and CDR2 is SYGVQD (reference sequence). V lost 2 bases to trimming and J lost 8 bases, with 9 bases between them. The CDR3 sequence: CASSEPSQEAFF. For the CDR3, the DNA is TGCGCCAGCAGTGAGCCTTCTCAGGAAGCTTTCTTT.

The table lists this clone with a few counts. The CDR3 spells CSVEDWRGISYEQYF. The DNA for the CDR3 is TGCAGCGTTGAAGACTGGCGGGGGATCTCCTACGAGCAGTACTTC. The chain has TRBV29-1 and TRBJ2-7, with TRBD2 identical over 7 bases. Trimming took 0 bases from V and 0 from J; bases not matched to a gene: 5. The CDR3 loop spans 15 amino acids. From germline, CDR1 is SQVTM and CDR2 ANQGSEA.

The chain uses TRBV5-1 and TRBJ2-3; D is uncertain. Germline CDR1 reads SGHRS; CDR2 reads YFSETQ. The V end was cut by 0 bases, the J end by 10 bases, with 12 bases between. The CDR3 is 13 residues long. CDR3 in amino acids: CASSLADPAAQYF. The CDR3 nucleotides are TGCGCCAGCAGCTTGGCGGATCCGGCGGCGCAGTATTTT.

The chain employs TRBV4-1 and TRBJ2-7; D not certain. Looked up from germline, CDR1 is MGHRA and CDR2 is YSYEKL. This CDR3 is 14 amino acids long. V lost 1 base to trimming and J lost 4 bases, with 11 bases between them. The CDR3: CASSQVQAKYEQYF. The CDR3 coding sequence is TGCGCCAGCAGCCAAGTTCAGGCGAAATACGAGCAGTACTTC.

The chain joins TRBV19 to TRBJ2-3; tentative D call: TRBD1 (6 bases). This CDR3 is 14 amino acids long. Trimming shortened V by 6 bases and J by 1 base, and 11 bases separated the two germline ends. Germline V lookup: CDR1 LNHDA, CDR2 SQIVND (reference sequence). The CDR3 protein is CASSTRQGTDTQYF. CDR3 nucleotide sequence: TGTGCCAGTAGCACACGACAGGGCACAGATACGCAGTATTTT.

V and J are TRBV6-5 and TRBJ2-5; TRBD2 is a possible D gene (6 bases). Per the germline V gene, CDR1 is MNHEY and CDR2 is SVGAGI. The CDR3 consists of 13 residues. V was cut by 4 bases and J by 5 bases, with 11 bases left in between. CDR3 protein: CASSFLGGETQYF. The CDR3 DNA is TGTGCCAGCAGTTTTCTAGGAGGGGAGACCCAGTACTTC.

The chain uses TRBV5-1 and TRBJ2-7; 11 bases map to TRBD2. Per germline, CDR1 SGHRS and CDR2 YFSETQ. This CDR3 is 16 amino acids long. V trimming: 1 base; J trimming: 3 bases; junction bases outside the gene matches: 6. The CDR3 nucleotides are TGCGCCAGCAGCTTGAACCTAGCGGGGGGATACTACGAGCAGTACTTC. It encodes CASSLNLAGGYYEQYF.

This chain joins TRBV7-2 and TRBJ1-1; 9 nucleotides agree with TRBD1. Germline values: CDR1 SGHTA, CDR2 FQGNSA. The CDR3 covers 12 residues. The V and J ends lost 5 bases and 12 bases, in that order; junction bases with no gene match: 7. The CDR3 sequence is CASSGDRERTFF. The CDR3 nucleotides read TGTGCCAGCAGCGGGGACAGGGAAAGAACTTTCTTT.

This rearrangement joins TRBV6-5 to TRBJ2-1; 8 bases are shared with TRBD2. Trimming took 4 bases from V and 1 from J; bases not matched to a gene: 3. CDR3 size: 15 residues. CDR1 and CDR2 from the germline V gene are MNHEY and SVGAGI. CDR3 sequence reads: CASSSSGSSYNEQFF. DNA for the CDR3: TGTGCCAGCAGTTCAAGCGGGAGTTCCTACAATGAGCAGTTCTTC.

The chain carries TRBV27 and TRBJ1-2; 10 bases match TRBD1. Trimming at V came to 5 bases and at J to 4 bases, leaving 7 bases not matched to a gene. The length of the CDR3 is 15 residues. Per the germline V gene, CDR1 is MNHEY and CDR2 is SMNVEV (reference sequence). DNA for the CDR3: TGTGCCAGCAGTCCAAGGACAGGGGGAATCTATGGCTACACCTTC. Its protein product is CASSPRTGGIYGYTF.

The V gene is TRBV15, the J gene TRBJ2-3; 7 bases are shared with TRBD1. Germline V gene lookup returns CDR1 LNHNV and CDR2 YYDKDF (reference sequence). After removal of 2 bases from V and 1 base from J, the junction contained 15 bases not matched to a gene. The CDR3 sequence is 19 residues long. CDR3 nucleotide sequence: TGTGCCACCAGCAGACTGGCATGGGCGCACAGGGGTGGCACAGATACGCAGTATTTT. The encoded protein is CATSRLAWAHRGGTDTQYF.

The rearrangement joins TRBV2 to TRBJ1-5; D possibly corresponds to TRBD1 (5 bases). CDR1 is SNHLY and CDR2 is FYNNEI in the germline V gene. The CDR3 runs to 15 residues. The ends were cut back, 2 bases at V and 2 bases at J, with 10 bases in the middle. The CDR3 spells CASSEQGLGNQPQHF. As DNA, the CDR3 is TGTGCCAGCAGTGAACAGGGTCTGGGCAATCAGCCCCAGCATTTT.